The count of the clone carrying this TCR beta chain is one. The sample originates from a study of T cell changes during pregnancy in multiple sclerosis. Measured with immunoSEQ multiplex PCR; TCRdb has only the in-frame clones, and not every one. The sample shows around 45,000 clones, 75% to 95% of them seen only once. The receptor was derived from a female donor in good health, enrolled as a control in a pregnancy study. The sample consisted of CD4+ T cells from peripheral blood mononuclear cells, taken in the second trimester of pregnancy.

CDR3 bases: TGTGCCAGCAGCTTAATCCGTCGGCGCCAGGGGGAGACCCAGTACTTC. It translates to CASSLIRRRQGETQYF. The V and J genes are TRBV7-8 and TRBJ2-5; D is perhaps TRBD1 (6 bases). Germline assignment: CDR1 SGHVS and CDR2 FQNEAQ. The V end lost 2 bases, the J end lost 5 bases, and 18 bases lay between the germline ends. The CDR3 has 16 amino acids.